This T cell receptor (beta chain) was obtained from a study of tissue T cells after allogeneic stem cell transplantation. Overall study findings and caveats: The study did not identify alloreactive or antigen-specific tissue TCRs, and some clones might be persisting host cells. Anatomically similar tissues had similar TCR repertoires within each patient. Across patients, clones rarely overlapped, yet motif clusters were shared tissue-specifically.

As regards this clone: The antigen remains undetermined.

The CDR3 contains 14 residues. Germline V gives CDR1 MNHEY, CDR2 SVGAGI. V shed 5 bases and J shed 5 bases, with 12 bases lying between them. Sequencing used immunoSEQ multiplex PCR; TCRdb keeps in-frame clones, though not all of them. The profile covers 25,000 to 30,000 clones, with roughly nine tenths appearing a single time and about 2% taken by the ten largest. This chain links TRBV6-5 with TRBJ2-2; D may be TRBD1 or TRBD2 (6 bases each). The clonotype comes from a male donor aged 60 or over who later had graft-versus-host disease after an allogeneic stem cell transplant. Sample: blood, taken before transplantation. CDR3 nucleotides: TGTGCCAGCAGTAGGGGGGCGAGGACCGGGGAGCTGTTTTTT. It codes for CASSRGARTGELFF.